Below, 9 T cell receptor beta chains from the same sample are listed, as sequenced in a study of molecular identifiers for immune sequencing clone quantification. TCRdb itself ran the PCR reads through MiXCR, one entry per CDR3 protein. Of some 320,000 distinct CDR3 sequences listed, roughly 23% were seen once; the top ten hold 0.75% to 0.85%. The specimen sequenced was naive CD8+ T cells from blood, with Jurkat cell RNA spiked in. Subset: FACS-sorted CD8+CD4-CCR7+CD45RA+ naive T cells. These receptors were collected from a human donor in good health. Some libraries in this study had Jurkat cell RNA spiked in.

CDR3 nucleotides: TGTGCCAGCAGTGAAGCGCCTAGCACAGATACGCAGTATTTT. The encoded protein is CASSEAPSTDTQYF. The V gene is TRBV2, the J gene TRBJ2-3; no clear D. The germline CDR1 and CDR2 sequences are SNHLY and FYNNEI. The V end lost 0 bases, the J end lost 0 bases, and 4 bases lay between the germline ends. This CDR3 has 14 amino acids. Together with reference TRBV2 and TRBJ2-3, the CDR3 gives the full variable domain: EPEVTQTPSHQVTQMGQEVILRCVPISNHLYFYWYRQILGQKVEFLVSFYNNEISEKSEIFDDQFSVERPDGSNFTLKIRSTKLEDSAMYFCASSEAPSTDTQYFGPGTRLTVL.

The J gene is TRBJ1-5, the V gene TRBV2, with 7 positions matching TRBD1. CDR1 and CDR2 (germline): SNHLY, FYNNEI. This CDR3 has 14 residues. V shed 10 bases, J shed 4 bases, and the junction held 10 bases outside the gene matches. Here the CDR3 reads CATRGTESNQPQHF. The CDR3 bases are TGTGCCACCAGAGGGACAGAGTCAAATCAGCCCCAGCATTTT.

V gene TRBV25-1 combines with J gene TRBJ2-5; D is undetermined. CDR3 size: 15 residues. Trimming removed 8 bases from V and 5 bases from J, with 21 bases in between. Germline V gene lookup returns CDR1 MGHDK and CDR2 SYGVNS. The CDR3 bases are TGTGCCAGCCCTGACGGCTCCCAAGCGTGTGAGACCCAGTACTTC. This gives the protein CASPDGSQACETQYF.

This clonotype came up many times. V gene TRBV28 combines with J gene TRBJ2-5; 8 bases fit TRBD2. Germline CDR1 is MDHEN and CDR2 is SYDVKM. The trim removed 7 bases at V and 5 bases at J, leaving 12 bases unmatched. The CDR3 contains 15 residues. The CDR3 loop reads CASTRREGLSETQYF. The CDR3 bases are TGTGCCAGCACCCGCCGGGAGGGGCTGAGTGAGACCCAGTACTTC. Based on the CDR3 plus reference TRBV28 and TRBJ2-5, the full variable domain is DVKVTQSSRYLVKRTGEKVFLECVQDMDHENMFWYRQDPGLGLRLIYFSYDVKMKEKGDIPEGYSVSREKKERFSLILESASTNQTSMYLCASTRREGLSETQYFGPGTRLLVL.

This clonotype has a count of ten or more. The genes are TRBV15 and TRBJ2-7; either TRBD1 or TRBD2 may supply D (5 bases each). V lost 0 bases, J lost 5 bases, and 20 bases lay in between. The CDR3 runs 17 residues. Per the germline V gene, CDR1 is LNHNV and CDR2 is YYDKDF (reference sequence). The DNA of the CDR3 is TGTGCCACCAGCAGAGATGTGTTAGGGACCCCCGGTGACGAGCAGTACTTC. The encoded protein is CATSRDVLGTPGDEQYF.

This clonotype was seen once. Being one base from a much bigger clone, this may be a read error. The gene calls are TRBV5-6 and TRBJ1-2; perhaps TRBD1 as D (5 bases). This CDR3 is built from 12 residues. Germline V lookup: CDR1 SGHDT, CDR2 YYEEEE. The CDR3 bases are TGTGCCAGCACCAAACAGGACTATGGCCACACCTTC. Translation: CASTKQDYGHTF.

This clonotype was observed at least ten times. The V and J genes are TRBV4-3 and TRBJ1-1, with D possibly being TRBD1 (6 bases). The germline gives CDR1 LGHNA, CDR2 YSLEER. The CDR3 consists of 16 residues. V lost 0 bases to trimming and J lost 7 bases, with 18 bases between them. In nucleotides, the CDR3 is TGCGCCAGCAGCCAAGAGGAGGAACAGGGTGTATATGAAGCTTTCTTT. Translation gives CASSQEEEQGVYEAFF.

Concerning this clonotype: A much larger clone lies one base from this, so it may be a read error. V gene TRBV27 combines with J gene TRBJ2-7; D remains unclear. The CDR3 loop spans 14 amino acids. Germline CDR1 and CDR2: MNHEY and SMNVEV (reference sequence). The CDR3 DNA reads as TGTGCCAGCAGCCTTAATCGCCAGGTCTACGAGCAGCACTTC. This encodes CASSLNRQVYEQHF.

The table lists this clonotype with many counts. V and J are TRBV7-9 and TRBJ2-7; D is perhaps TRBD1 (6 bases). V was trimmed by 5 bases and J by 6 bases, leaving 17 bases between them. The CDR3 sequence is 14 residues long. Germline CDR1 reads SEHNR; CDR2 reads FQNEAQ (reference sequence). In nucleotides, the CDR3 is TGTGCCAGCAGCCCCGACAGGCGGCCTGGCGAGCAGTACTTC. Residues: CASSPDRRPGEQYF.